Listed below are T cell receptor beta chains from one sample, sequenced in a study of beta chain features in type 1 diabetes. Clones were sequenced by immunoSEQ multiplex PCR, and TCRdb holds only the in-frame ones, with some missing. The repertoire holds under 350,000 clones, with around 7.3% as singletons. The sample comprised central memory CD4+ T cells from blood. The receptor set was obtained from a woman in her late teens or twenties in good health. The CDR3 runs from the conserved cysteine through the conserved F or W. A D gene is named only where the DNA matches it firmly. Rows give clone size only sometimes, using once, few, many, or a class for an expanded clone.

d_gene	abundance	len	v_gene	j_gene	CDR3nt	CDR3aa
TRBD1	NA	16	TRBV11-2	TRBJ2-2	TGTGCCAGCAGCTTAGTGAGAGGGGGCGAAGGCGGGGAGCTGTTTTTT	CASSLVRGGEGGELFF
NA	NA	10	TRBV18	TRBJ2-1	TGTGCCAGCTCTGACAATGAGCAGTTCTTC	CASSDNEQFF
TRBD1	NA	15	TRBV6-6	TRBJ1-4	TGTGCCAGCAGTTTGGCAGGGGGGAGAAATGAAAAACTGTTTTTT	CASSLAGGRNEKLFF
NA	once	15	TRBV9	TRBJ1-6	TGTGCCAGCAGCGTAGACGAGGGGTCCTCGTCACCCCTCCACTTT	CASSVDEGSSSPLHF
NA	few	14	TRBV5-1	TRBJ2-3	TGCGCCAGCAGCTCGACGGTTAGCACAGATACGCAGTATTTT	CASSSTVSTDTQYF
NA	NA	13	TRBV5-1	TRBJ1-4	TGCGCCAGCAGCACAGGGACTGGCGGAAAACTGTTTTTT	CASSTGTGGKLFF
NA	NA	11	TRBV30	TRBJ2-5	TGTGCCTGGAGCCTGGGAGAGACCCAGTACTTC	CAWSLGETQYF
NA	NA	12	TRBV28	TRBJ1-3	TGTGCCAGCAGGACCCCTGGAAACACCATATATTTT	CASRTPGNTIYF
NA	NA	13	TRBV7-8	TRBJ1-1	TGTGCCAGCAGCCCTAACGGGCGGACTGAAGCTTTCTTT	CASSPNGRTEAFF
NA	few	14	TRBV7-9	TRBJ2-1	TGTGCCAGCAGCTCCAAGACAGTTGGAAATGAGCAGTTCTTC	CASSSKTVGNEQFF
NA	few	15	TRBV21-1	TRBJ1-1	TGTGCCAGCAGCAAATGGGAGGGAGCGAACACTGAAGCTTTCTTT	CASSKWEGANTEAFF
TRBD2	NA	14	TRBV5-1	TRBJ2-3	TGCGCCAGCAGCGTGACTAGCGCCACAGATACGCAGTATTTT	CASSVTSATDTQYF
NA	few	13	TRBV7-7	TRBJ2-1	TGTGCCAGCAGCTTGGAGAGGGGAGATGAGCAGTTCTTC	CASSLERGDEQFF
NA	few	14	TRBV9	TRBJ2-3	TGTGCCAGCAGCGGTAAGACAGGCACAGATACGCAGTATTTT	CASSGKTGTDTQYF
NA	few	15	TRBV19	TRBJ2-5	TGTGCCAGTAGTATCCGGCCAGGGACACAAGAGACCCAGTACTTC	CASSIRPGTQETQYF
NA	few	17	TRBV5-4	TRBJ2-6	TGTGCCAGCAGCTTGGACCCAGGACAATCTGGGGCCAACGTCCTGACTTTC	CASSLDPGQSGANVLTF
TRBD2	many	14	TRBV5-1	TRBJ2-3	TGCGCCAGCAGCATGGCGGGAGGTCCCGATACGCAGTATTTT	CASSMAGGPDTQYF
TRBD2	NA	16	TRBV7-2	TRBJ2-3	TGTGCCAGCAGCTTAAGTGCGGGGGGTTATCGGGATACGCAGTATTTT	CASSLSAGGYRDTQYF
NA	NA	14	TRBV7-2	TRBJ2-7	TGTGCCAGCAGCTTAGGGAGACCCCCCTACGAGCAGTACTTC	CASSLGRPPYEQYF
NA	NA	15	TRBV7-2	TRBJ2-5	TGTGCCAGCAGCCCCCGGGGCAGAAACCAAGAGACCCAGTACTTC	CASSPRGRNQETQYF
TRBD2	few	14	TRBV7-6	TRBJ2-5	TGTGCCAGCAGCAGCGGGGGGGCCGGTGAGACCCAGTACTTC	CASSSGGAGETQYF
NA	NA	12	TRBV14	TRBJ1-2	TGTGCCAGCAGCCAAGCATCGCGGGGCTACACCTTC	CASSQASRGYTF
NA	few	13	TRBV7-9	TRBJ2-5	TGTGCCAGCAGCAAACAGGGCGGAGAGACCCAGTACTTC	CASSKQGGETQYF
NA	few	12	TRBV4-3	TRBJ1-2	TGCGCCAGCAGCCAAGGGTCAGTGGGCTACACCTTC	CASSQGSVGYTF
NA	NA	16	TRBV27	TRBJ1-3	TGTGCCAGCAGTTTATACTACCCTCTGGAGGGAAACACCATATATTTT	CASSLYYPLEGNTIYF
TRBD2	NA	13	TRBV10-2	TRBJ2-5	TGCGCCAGCAAAACGGGAGGACTGGAGACCCAGTACTTC	CASKTGGLETQYF
NA	many	13	TRBV11-2	TRBJ2-3	TGTGCCAGCAGCTTTCCAACAGGCAGGACGCAGTATTTT	CASSFPTGRTQYF
NA	NA	15	TRBV19	TRBJ2-2	TGTGCCAGTAGTATCTCAATCGGCTACACCGGGGAGCTGTTTTTT	CASSISIGYTGELFF
TRBD2	few	15	TRBV7-3	TRBJ2-2	TGTGCCAGCAGCCCACTAGCGGGGAACACCGGGGAGCTGTTTTTT	CASSPLAGNTGELFF
NA	NA	14	TRBV7-3	TRBJ2-2	TGTGCCAGCAGCTTGGTACGGACTGGCGGGGAGCTGTTTTTT	CASSLVRTGGELFF
NA	few	14	TRBV5-4	TRBJ2-5	TGTGCCAGCAGCTGGCAGGGAGACCAAGAGACCCAGTACTTC	CASSWQGDQETQYF
TRBD1	few	17	TRBV13	TRBJ1-2	TGTGCCAGCAGCCAATTTGACAGGGTAGGCGCTAACTATGGCTACACCTTC	CASSQFDRVGANYGYTF